The 29 T cell receptor beta chains reported below all come from one sample, sequenced in a study of molecular identifiers for immune sequencing clone quantification. Each CDR3 protein gets one entry after TCRdb re-called the PCR reads with MiXCR. The sample yields about half a million distinct CDR3 sequences, 25% seen once. The source material was naive CD8+ T cells from blood, with Jurkat cell RNA spiked in. Sample subset: FACS-sorted CD8+CD4-CCR7+CD45RA+ naive T cells. The receptors here all came from a human donor in good health. Some libraries in this study had Jurkat cell RNA spiked in.

This clonotype was counted at least ten times. J is TRBJ1-3 and V is TRBV7-9; D is perhaps TRBD1 (5 bases). Per the germline V gene, CDR1 is SEHNR and CDR2 is FQNEAQ (reference sequence). V was clipped by 4 bases and J by 5 bases, with 24 bases between them. This CDR3 spans 18 amino acids. The CDR3 region is CASSSSGNRGYPRNTIYF. The DNA for the CDR3 is TGTGCCAGCAGCTCAAGCGGTAACCGGGGCTACCCAAGAAACACCATATATTTT.

This clonotype was seen a handful of times. This chain links TRBV6-5 with TRBJ2-5; a weak D match, TRBD2 (6 bases). The germline V gene has CDR1 MNHEY and CDR2 SVGAGI. The CDR3 runs 14 residues. The germline V and J ends were trimmed by 1 base and 0 bases, with 6 bases remaining between them. The CDR3 sequence is CASSYWGDQETQYF. In nucleotides, the CDR3 is TGTGCCAGCAGTTACTGGGGGGACCAAGAGACCCAGTACTTC.

The CDR3: CASSDRVISYNEQFF. The CDR3 region has the DNA TGTGCCAGCAGTGACCGAGTGATCTCCTACAATGAGCAGTTCTTC. The chain has TRBV2 and TRBJ2-1; D is unclear. V lost 3 bases to trimming and J lost 0 bases, with 9 bases between them. CDR1 and CDR2 (germline): SNHLY, FYNNEI. The CDR3 spans 15 residues.

The gene calls are TRBV7-9 and TRBJ2-7, with 9 bases matching TRBD2. CDR1 and CDR2 from the germline V gene are SEHNR and FQNEAQ (reference sequence). Trimming removed 5 bases from V and 2 bases from J; junction bases left unmatched: 10. The CDR3 contains 16 residues. CDR3 in DNA: TGTGCCAGCAGCCCCTATCTCCTAGCGGGGACCTACGAGCAGTACTTC. It yields the protein CASSPYLLAGTYEQYF.

This clonotype was counted many times. The chain recombines TRBV5-1 with TRBJ2-7; 7 nucleotides align to TRBD1. The CDR3 length is 14 residues. Germline CDR1 reads SGHRS; CDR2 reads YFSETQ. The trim removed 4 bases at V and 2 bases at J, leaving 6 bases unmatched. In DNA, the CDR3 is TGCGCCAGCAGCCCCCGACAGGGTGCCTACGAGCAGTACTTC. Residues: CASSPRQGAYEQYF.

The CDR3 here is CASRFRLAGYNEQFF. In DNA form, the CDR3 reads TGTGCCAGCAGGTTTAGACTAGCGGGTTACAATGAGCAGTTCTTC. This chain uses TRBV2 with TRBJ2-1; 10 bases map to TRBD2. J gave up 4 bases and V 6 bases, and 6 bases lay outside the gene matches. Per the germline V gene, CDR1 is SNHLY and CDR2 is FYNNEI. This CDR3 has 15 residues.

This clonotype appeared a few times. The chain joins TRBV7-9 to TRBJ1-1; TRBD1 aligns across 7 bases. V was pared by 5 bases and J by 4 bases, with 10 bases of the junction left unmatched. The CDR3 has 15 residues. Germline CDR1 reads SEHNR; CDR2 reads FQNEAQ (reference sequence). The CDR3 DNA is TGTGCCAGCAGCAGAAACAGGGGCTCGAGCACTGAAGCTTTCTTT. Its protein product is CASSRNRGSSTEAFF.

The chain is built from TRBV24-1 and TRBJ2-1, with 11 bases matching TRBD2. The trim removed 4 bases at V and 12 bases at J, leaving 16 bases unmatched. The CDR3 runs 17 residues. Per the germline V gene, CDR1 is KGHDR and CDR2 is SFDVKD. The CDR3 bases are TGTGCCACCAGTGACCGAGCTAGCGGGAGGCCCCTCCATGGGCAGTTCTTC. Translating it yields CATSDRASGRPLHGQFF.

The sample holds a few counts of this clonotype. The chain joins TRBV13 to TRBJ1-6; D possibly corresponds to TRBD1 (5 bases). The CDR3 totals 16 residues. V lost 5 bases to trimming and J lost 6 bases, with 17 bases between them. CDR1 is PRHDT, CDR2 FYEKMQ, per germline (reference sequence). DNA of the CDR3: TGTGCCAGCAGCCTGGGTCTCCAGGGACCTAATTCACCCCTCCACTTT. Its translation is CASSLGLQGPNSPLHF.

A remark on this clonotype: At one of its ends the junction is not consistent with the germline gene, which may arise from a read error. This chain joins TRBV11-1 and TRBJ1-1; D remains unclear. Germline V lookup: CDR1 SGHAT, CDR2 FQDESV (reference sequence). The CDR3 totals 15 residues. The CDR3 spells CATSLNGRKNTEAFF. In nucleotides, the CDR3 is TGTGCCACCAGCTTGAATGGGAGGAAGAACACTGAAGCTTTCTTT.

This clonotype was seen only a few times. This rearrangement joins TRBV19 to TRBJ1-6; D ambiguous. The CDR3 loop spans 15 amino acids. V was pared by 3 bases and J by 7 bases, with 13 bases between. Looked up from germline, CDR1 is LNHDA and CDR2 is SQIVND (reference sequence). The chain's CDR3 is CASSIAANPNSPLHF. As DNA, the CDR3 is TGTGCCAGTAGTATTGCCGCAAACCCAAATTCACCCCTCCACTTT.

This clonotype was seen ten or more times. CDR3 nucleotides: TGTGCCAGCAGCTTAGCGTATCGGGATGGCACAGATACGCAGTATTTT. Amino acid sequence: CASSLAYRDGTDTQYF. The chain carries TRBV7-2 and TRBJ2-3; possible D gene TRBD2, 5 bases. CDR1 is SGHTA, CDR2 FQGNSA, per germline. This CDR3 has 16 residues. Trimming pared 0 bases from V and 1 base from J, leaving 11 bases between.

In its sample, this clonotype was seen many times. The chain joins TRBV7-2 to TRBJ1-1, with 8 nucleotides matching TRBD1. V trimming: 2 bases; J trimming: 1 base; junction bases outside the gene matches: 0. Germline V gene sequence: CDR1 SGHTA, CDR2 FQGNSA. The CDR3 is 14 amino acids. The CDR3, as DNA: TGTGCCAGCAGCTTACAGGGGGCGAACACTGAAGCTTTCTTT. Encoded protein: CASSLQGANTEAFF.

This clonotype has only a few counts. This chain links TRBV7-9 with TRBJ1-3; D unresolved. Trimming cost V 5 bases and J 9 bases, with 20 bases left between them. CDR1 and CDR2 (germline): SEHNR, FQNEAQ (reference sequence). This CDR3 region has 15 residues. DNA for the CDR3: TGTGCCAGCAGCCCGTCCTGGACCGCCGATTTCACCATATATTTT. This encodes CASSPSWTADFTIYF.

This clonotype was picked up a small number of times. The gene calls are TRBV28 and TRBJ2-7, with TRBD1 matching over 8 bases. This CDR3 comprises 16 residues. J gave up 4 bases and V 6 bases, and 14 bases lay outside the gene matches. The germline V gene encodes CDR1 MDHEN and CDR2 SYDVKM. CDR3 protein: CASSNPARTGTYEQYF. CDR3 DNA sequence: TGTGCCAGCAGCAACCCCGCCCGGACAGGGACTTACGAGCAGTACTTC. The whole variable domain, remainder taken from reference TRBV28 and TRBJ2-7, is DVKVTQSSRYLVKRTGEKVFLECVQDMDHENMFWYRQDPGLGLRLIYFSYDVKMKEKGDIPEGYSVSREKKERFSLILESASTNQTSMYLCASSNPARTGTYEQYFGPGTRLTVT.

About this clonotype: A much larger clone sits a single nucleotide away, making a read error possible. The V and J genes are TRBV20-1 and TRBJ2-7; D not resolved. The V end was cut by 4 bases, the J end by 2 bases, with 15 bases between. Germline V gene data show CDR1 as DFQATT and CDR2 as SNEGSKA (reference sequence). This CDR3 comprises 14 residues. The CDR3 sequence: CSANGSPYPYEQYF. In DNA form, the CDR3 reads TGCAGTGCTAATGGTAGTCCATACCCCTACGAGCAGTACTTC.

This clonotype was observed many times. V gene TRBV6-2 or TRBV6-3 combines with J gene TRBJ2-7; D is undetermined. CDR1 is MNHEY, CDR2 SVGEGT, per germline. This CDR3 region has 17 residues. Between the trimmed V and J ends, which lost 6 bases and 2 bases, there was a span of 23 bases. This CDR3 is CASSLVVSSYRAYEQYF. DNA for the CDR3: TGTGCCAGCAGCTTGGTAGTGTCCAGCTATCGCGCCTACGAGCAGTACTTC.

A few counts support this clonotype. The chain is built from TRBV7-9 and TRBJ1-2, with 7 bases that match TRBD1. With V trimmed by 3 bases and J by 1 base, 14 bases remained unmatched. The CDR3 is made up of 18 amino acids. From germline, CDR1 is SEHNR and CDR2 FQNEAQ (reference sequence). CDR3 loop: CASSFATGREWSNYGYTF. The DNA for the CDR3 is TGTGCCAGCAGCTTTGCGACAGGGAGGGAGTGGAGTAACTATGGCTACACCTTC.

V is TRBV11-2 and J is TRBJ2-3; TRBD1 matches at 7 bases. CDR3 size: 15 residues. J lost 5 bases, V lost 4 bases, and 9 bases had no gene match. Germline CDR1 is SGHAT and CDR2 is FQNNGV. CDR3 nucleotide sequence: TGTGCCAGCAGCTCAGCCGGGACAGACTTAGATACGCAGTATTTT. The encoded protein is CASSSAGTDLDTQYF.

This clonotype was counted ten times or more. The CDR3 DNA sequence: TGCGCCAGCAGCCAACTCTTAGAAGAGACCCAGTACTTC. Translation: CASSQLLEETQYF. The V call is TRBV4-1, the J call TRBJ2-5, with unresolved D. Deletions cut 2 bases from V and 3 bases from J, with 7 bases between. The CDR3 is 13 residues long. Germline loops: CDR1 MGHRA, CDR2 YSYEKL.

This clonotype was seen a handful of times. The rearrangement joins TRBV19 to TRBJ1-1, with D perhaps TRBD1 (5 bases). The CDR3 has 16 residues. V lost 9 bases to trimming and J lost 0 bases, with 20 bases between them. Germline V gene sequence: CDR1 LNHDA, CDR2 SQIVND (reference sequence). CDR3 amino acids: CASEPRKGRMNTEAFF. CDR3 sequence (DNA): TGTGCCAGCGAGCCCCGCAAGGGGCGGATGAACACTGAAGCTTTCTTT.

This clonotype was observed at least ten times. V usage is TRBV30 and J usage is TRBJ1-5, with a weak D call TRBD1 (6 bases). CDR1 is GTSNPN and CDR2 is SVGIG in the germline V gene (reference sequence). This CDR3 has 16 residues. Trimming left V 2 bases short and J 0 bases short, with 14 bases between. CDR3 in DNA: TGTGCCTGGAGTCCAGGGGCGATAGTTAGCAATCAGCCCCAGCATTTT. It encodes CAWSPGAIVSNQPQHF.

This chain connects TRBV10-2 to TRBJ2-1; 7 bases align to TRBD2. Trimming cost V 3 bases and J 2 bases; bases outside gene matches: 1. From germline, CDR1 is WSHSY and CDR2 SAAADI. This CDR3 contains 14 residues. CDR3: CASSDRGAYNEQFF. The DNA of the CDR3 is TGCGCCAGCAGTGATCGGGGGGCCTACAATGAGCAGTTCTTC.

The rearrangement joins TRBV30 to TRBJ2-4; 10 nucleotides line up with TRBD1. From germline, CDR1 is GTSNPN and CDR2 SVGIG (reference sequence). The CDR3 is 13 amino acids. Losses at the gene ends were 3 bases for V and 7 bases for J; bases not matched to a gene: 3. CDR3 DNA: TGTGCCTGGAGGGGGACAGGGGTGAACATTCAGTACTTC. Translated: CAWRGTGVNIQYF.

This clonotype was recorded at least ten times. The chain joins TRBV7-9 to TRBJ2-7; D may be TRBD2 (5 bases). Per germline, CDR1 SEHNR and CDR2 FQNEAQ (reference sequence). This CDR3 region has 14 residues. V lost 3 bases, J lost 5 bases, and 14 bases lay in between. This CDR3 is CASSFTDTGDEQYF. The CDR3 DNA sequence: TGTGCCAGCAGCTTCACCGACACCGGGGACGAGCAGTACTTC.

In DNA form, the CDR3 reads TGTGCCAGCAGCCAATTTTCCTACGAGCAGTACTTC. This encodes CASSQFSYEQYF. V usage is TRBV3-1 and J usage is TRBJ2-7; D is unclear. Germline loops: CDR1 LGHDT, CDR2 YNNKEL (reference sequence). This CDR3 is built from 12 residues. Trimming took off 2 bases at V and 1 base at J, with 3 bases between the two ends.

The gene calls are TRBV21-1 and TRBJ2-7; the table's D call, TRBD1, has no DNA check behind it. TRBV21-1 is a recognized pseudogene. CDR3 length: 15 amino acids. CDR3 coding DNA: TGTGCCAGCAGCCCCCGGGACCCCCCCTGGTCGGAGCAGTACTTC. This encodes CASSPRDPPWSEQYF.

This clonotype has at least ten counts. The chain uses TRBV11-2 and TRBJ2-1; TRBD1 might be the D (6 bases). This CDR3 has 15 residues. CDR1 is SGHAT and CDR2 is FQNNGV in the germline V gene. Deletions cut 0 bases from V and 3 bases from J, with 9 bases between. CDR3 region: CASSLEQGNYNEQFF. CDR3 nucleotide sequence: TGTGCCAGCAGCTTAGAACAGGGAAACTACAATGAGCAGTTCTTC.

This clonotype has only one observation. At one end the junction does not follow the germline gene, possibly because of a read error. This chain links TRBV4-3 with TRBJ2-1; TRBD2 matches 7 bases. Germline values: CDR1 LGHNA, CDR2 YSLEER. This CDR3 spans 15 amino acids. The CDR3 loop is CASSQGSSGYNKQFF. CDR3 nucleotide sequence: TGCGCCAGCAGCCAAGGCTCTAGCGGATACAATAAGCAGTTCTTC.